Listed below are T cell receptor beta chains from one sample, sequenced in a study of cytomegalovirus exposure and HLA in healthy donors. This table comes from immunoSEQ multiplex PCR, and its TCRdb copy is limited to in-frame clones, with some not included. The sample lists roughly 120,000 clones, about three quarters occurring once. Source material: PBMCs. The receptors were gathered from a woman in her 30s in good health and CMV-seronegative. Both conserved end residues are part of each CDR3. D genes are given only for firm matches. Clone size is stated in some rows and not others, as once, few, many or a class when expanded.

>NA|TRBV5-5|NA|TRBJ1-1
CASSLGQILLNTEAFF
TGTGCCAGCAGCCTAGGACAGATACTTCTGAACACTGAAGCTTTCTTT
>NA|TRBV7-8|NA|TRBJ2-2
CASSLVETGELFF
TGTGCCAGCAGCTTAGTAGAGACCGGGGAGCTGTTTTTT
>NA|TRBV25-1|NA|TRBJ1-4
CASSEGGSVGEKLFF
TGTGCCAGCAGTGAGGGGGGGAGTGTTGGGGAAAAACTGTTTTTT
>NA|TRBV14|NA|TRBJ1-2
CASSPLGGFDYGYTF
TGTGCCAGCAGCCCCTTAGGGGGTTTCGACTATGGCTACACCTTC
>NA|TRBV2|once|TRBJ2-2
CASSEALPRDTGELFF
TGTGCCAGCAGTGAAGCGCTTCCCAGGGACACCGGGGAGCTGTTTTTT
>TRBD2|TRBV5-1|NA|TRBJ2-3
CASSSMTSGSSDTQYF
TGCGCCAGCAGCTCCATGACTAGCGGGAGCTCAGATACGCAGTATTTT
>NA|TRBV6-5|few|TRBJ1-5
CASSYSENQPQHF
TGTGCCAGCAGTTACTCGGAGAATCAGCCCCAGCATTTT
>TRBD1|TRBV7-6|NA|TRBJ2-7
CASSPWTGGHEQYF
TGTGCCAGCAGTCCCTGGACAGGGGGGCACGAGCAGTACTTC
>TRBD1|TRBV19|NA|TRBJ2-5
CASSIGGTGLFQGETQYF
TGTGCCAGTAGTATAGGCGGGACAGGGTTGTTCCAGGGGGAGACCCAGTACTTC
>TRBD1|TRBV6-6|NA|TRBJ2-7
CASSQRDRQSSYEQYF
TGTGCCAGCAGCCAAAGGGACAGGCAGAGCTCCTACGAGCAGTACTTC
>TRBD1|TRBV19|NA|TRBJ2-7
CASSIGTGGYEQYF
TGTGCCAGTAGTATTGGGACAGGGGGCTACGAGCAGTACTTC
>NA|TRBV18|NA|TRBJ2-2
CASSPPIGVDTGELFF
TGTGCCAGCTCACCACCTATAGGGGTCGACACCGGGGAGCTGTTTTTT
>NA|TRBV30|NA|TRBJ1-5
CAWSVARYLGRSNQPQHF
TGTGCCTGGAGTGTAGCCCGCTATTTGGGGCGAAGCAATCAGCCCCAGCATTTT
>NA|TRBV6-1|NA|TRBJ1-5
CASSDYRVDQPQHF
TGTGCCAGCAGTGACTACAGGGTTGATCAGCCCCAGCATTTT
>TRBD1|TRBV4-3|once|TRBJ1-1
CASTAARTGYTEAFF
TGCGCCAGCACTGCCGCCAGGACAGGGTATACTGAAGCTTTCTTT
>NA|TRBV18|NA|TRBJ1-6
CASSPPGGDSPLHF
TGTGCCAGCTCACCACCGGGCGGGGATTCACCCCTCCACTTT
>TRBD1|TRBV2|NA|TRBJ1-5
CASRDRGGQPQHF
TGTGCCAGCAGAGACAGGGGTGGTCAGCCCCAGCATTTT
>NA|TRBV4-1|once|TRBJ2-3
CASSQDAGLGTDTQYF
TGCGCCAGCAGCCAAGATGCAGGGTTAGGCACAGATACGCAGTATTTT
>NA|TRBV9|NA|TRBJ2-5
CASSATDQETQYF
TGTGCCAGCAGCGCGACAGATCAAGAGACCCAGTACTTC
>NA|TRBV4-1|few|TRBJ2-1
CASSQEYARVKNNEQFF
TGCGCCAGCAGCCAAGAATACGCCAGGGTAAAGAACAATGAGCAGTTCTTC
>NA|TRBV5-1|once|TRBJ2-7
CASSLAVEYEQYF
TGCGCCAGCAGCTTGGCCGTGGAGTACGAGCAGTACTTC
>NA|TRBV21-1|few|TRBJ2-3
CASSKAAGGGGYPSTDTQYF
TGTGCCAGCAGCAAAGCGGCGGGGGGAGGGGGGTACCCATCCACAGATACGCAGTATTTT
>NA|TRBV11-2|NA|TRBJ1-3
CASSLGGSGNTIYF
TGTGCCAGCAGCTTAGGAGGGTCTGGAAACACCATATATTTT
>NA|TRBV19|NA|TRBJ2-6
CASSMDSSGANVLTF
TGTGCCAGTAGTATGGACAGCTCTGGGGCCAACGTCCTGACTTTC
>NA|TRBV27|NA|TRBJ2-5
CASRGQTGETQYF
TGTGCCAGCAGAGGACAGACGGGAGAGACCCAGTACTTC
>NA|TRBV18|NA|TRBJ2-3
CASSPTQVTDTQYF
TGTGCCAGCTCCCCCACCCAGGTTACAGATACGCAGTATTTT
>TRBD1|TRBV6-1|NA|TRBJ1-5
CASSSGTGGYQPQHF
TGTGCCAGCAGTTCCGGGACAGGGGGTTATCAGCCCCAGCATTTT
>NA|TRBV29-1|once|TRBJ1-3
CSVVRLNSGNTIYF
TGCAGCGTTGTCAGGCTGAACTCTGGAAACACCATATATTTT
>NA|TRBV5-1|NA|TRBJ1-2
CASSLTGPDGYTF
TGCGCCAGCAGCTTGACAGGGCCCGATGGCTACACCTTC
>NA|TRBV29-1|NA|TRBJ2-1
CSVEAAPGLGQGDEQFF
TGCAGCGTTGAAGCAGCGCCGGGACTCGGGCAAGGGGATGAGCAGTTCTTC
>NA|TRBV12-1|NA|TRBJ2-7
CASSPRRDRPTYEQYF
TGTGCCAGCAGCCCACGGAGAGACAGGCCCACCTACGAGCAGTACTTC
>NA|TRBV4-1|NA|TRBJ1-3
CASSQVPGGAGNTIYF
TGCGCCAGCAGCCAAGTTCCCGGGGGGGCTGGAAACACCATATATTTT
>TRBD1|TRBV7-9|once|TRBJ1-2
CASSPSERDRINYGYTF
TGTGCCAGCAGCCCATCAGAGAGGGACAGGATTAACTATGGCTACACCTTC
>NA|TRBV7-9|NA|TRBJ2-5
CSSTPLRETQYF
TGTTCCAGCACCCCCTTGCGAGAGACCCAGTACTTC
>TRBD2|TRBV19|NA|TRBJ2-7
CASSTRLAYEQYF
TGTGCCAGTAGTACCAGACTAGCGTACGAGCAGTACTTC
>TRBD1|TRBV10-3|NA|TRBJ1-5
CAIGGTGGNQPQHF
TGTGCCATCGGAGGGACAGGCGGAAATCAGCCCCAGCATTTT
>NA|TRBV5-1|NA|TRBJ1-5
CASSLGGSNSNQPQHF
TGCGCCAGCAGCTTGGGCGGCAGCAATAGCAATCAGCCCCAGCATTTT
>TRBD1|TRBV27|NA|TRBJ2-4
CASSLSTGDKNIQYF
TGTGCCAGCAGTTTATCGACAGGGGACAAAAACATTCAGTACTTC
>NA|TRBV18|NA|TRBJ1-1
CASSLGQMNTEAFF
TGTGCCAGCTCATTGGGACAAATGAACACTGAAGCTTTCTTT
>TRBD1|TRBV11-3|NA|TRBJ1-1
CASSFSGGAGNTEAFF
TGTGCCAGCAGCTTCTCAGGGGGCGCGGGGAACACTGAAGCTTTCTTT
>TRBD2|TRBV6-5|NA|TRBJ2-3
CASCWGGGGSTDTQYF
TGTGCCAGCTGTTGGGGTGGGGGGGGGAGCACAGATACGCAGTATTTT
>TRBD1|TRBV19|NA|TRBJ2-2
CASSRDRGNTGELFF
TGTGCCAGTAGTAGGGACAGGGGAAACACCGGGGAGCTGTTTTTT
>NA|TRBV7-6|NA|TRBJ1-1
CASSLMIEQMNTEAFF
TGTGCCAGCAGCTTAATGATTGAACAGATGAACACTGAGGCTTTCTTT
>NA|TRBV9|NA|TRBJ2-7
CASSVSSYEQYF
TGTGCCAGCAGCGTCAGCTCCTACGAGCAGTACTTC
>NA|TRBV5-6|NA|TRBJ1-1
CASSATGRGNTEAFF
TGTGCCAGCAGCGCGACCGGCCGGGGGAACACTGAAGCTTTCTTT
>NA|TRBV15|once|TRBJ2-1
CATTRGSSYNEQFF
TGTGCCACCACCCGGGGGAGCTCCTACAATGAGCAGTTCTTC
>NA|TRBV27|NA|TRBJ2-1
CASTLGGSYNEQFF
TGTGCCAGCACCCTGGGGGGCTCCTACAATGAGCAGTTCTTC
>NA|TRBV4-3|NA|TRBJ1-5
CASSQDRTSNQPQHF
TGCGCCAGCAGCCAAGATAGAACCAGCAATCAGCCCCAGCATTTT
>NA|TRBV18|NA|TRBJ1-5
CASSPRGGNRNQPQHF
TGTGCCAGCTCACCACGGGGGGGAAATCGGAATCAGCCCCAGCATTTT
>TRBD1|TRBV9|NA|TRBJ1-1
CASSPRTGQGAEGTEAFF
TGTGCCAGCAGCCCCCGTACGGGACAGGGGGCGGAGGGCACTGAAGCTTTCTTT
>TRBD2|TRBV6-5|NA|TRBJ2-1
CASKSGVSSYNEQFF
TGTGCCAGCAAAAGCGGGGTTAGCTCCTACAATGAGCAGTTCTTC
>TRBD2|TRBV7-7|NA|TRBJ2-3
CASSLGTTPHTQYF
TGTGCTAGCAGCTTAGGGACTACCCCCCATACGCAGTATTTT
>NA|TRBV7-8|NA|TRBJ2-7
CASGRAAGGTFGSYYEQYF
TGTGCCAGCGGAAGAGCGGCGGGCGGGACTTTCGGTTCATATTACGAGCAGTACTTC
>NA|TRBV6-1|NA|TRBJ1-6
CASSEALGHSYNSPLHF
TGTGCCAGCAGTGAAGCTCTGGGACACAGCTATAATTCACCCCTCCACTTT
>TRBD1|TRBV25-1|NA|TRBJ1-1
CASSAMDRGRMNTEAFF
TGTGCCAGCAGTGCAATGGACAGGGGCCGAATGAACACTGAAGCTTTCTTT
>NA|TRBV2|NA|TRBJ2-2
CASSGLGALVELFF
TGTGCCAGCAGTGGTTTGGGGGCGCTTGTGGAGCTGTTTTTT
>TRBD1|TRBV11-3|NA|TRBJ2-1
CASSLDFRLGTGGSYEQFF
TGTGCCAGCAGCTTAGATTTCCGCCTGGGGACAGGGGGCTCTTATGAGCAGTTCTTC
>TRBD2|TRBV28|NA|TRBJ2-4
CASSPVAGVSNIQYF
TGTGCCAGCAGCCCGGTCGCGGGAGTAAGCAACATTCAGTACTTC
>NA|TRBV6-1|NA|TRBJ2-5
CASSRLASGGETQYF
TGTGCCAGCTCCCGCCTGGCCTCTGGAGGGGAGACCCAGTACTTC